What follows describes a single TCR beta chain. Its antigen is not identified. This entry comes from a study of T cell responses to AZD1222 COVID-19 vaccine. Whole-study results and caveats: Donors in the cohort were predominantly white British and more often female, and clonal diversity was possibly underestimated. Unmutated variant regions are reportedly the target of nearly half of TCRs that are spike-specific.

Produced via immunoSEQ multiplex PCR; TCRdb's table is partial and in-frame only. The data hold over 100,000 clones, with about 89% observed a single time. The sequenced sample was peripheral blood, obtained 28 days after the second dose of the MenACWY control vaccine. This TCR was recovered from an adult who received the MenACWY meningococcal vaccine as a control.

The CDR3 is CASSLSIAPYEQYF. The CDR3 bases are TGTGCCAGCAGTTTATCCATCGCGCCCTACGAGCAGTACTTC. V is TRBV28 and J is TRBJ2-7, with D hard to call. CDR1 and CDR2 (germline): MDHEN, SYDVKM. The CDR3 sequence is 14 residues long. Deletions cut 1 base from V and 2 bases from J, with 9 bases between. Full variable domain (missing parts from reference TRBV28 and TRBJ2-7): DVKVTQSSRYLVKRTGEKVFLECVQDMDHENMFWYRQDPGLGLRLIYFSYDVKMKEKGDIPEGYSVSREKKERFSLILESASTNQTSMYLCASSLSIAPYEQYFGPGTRLTVT.